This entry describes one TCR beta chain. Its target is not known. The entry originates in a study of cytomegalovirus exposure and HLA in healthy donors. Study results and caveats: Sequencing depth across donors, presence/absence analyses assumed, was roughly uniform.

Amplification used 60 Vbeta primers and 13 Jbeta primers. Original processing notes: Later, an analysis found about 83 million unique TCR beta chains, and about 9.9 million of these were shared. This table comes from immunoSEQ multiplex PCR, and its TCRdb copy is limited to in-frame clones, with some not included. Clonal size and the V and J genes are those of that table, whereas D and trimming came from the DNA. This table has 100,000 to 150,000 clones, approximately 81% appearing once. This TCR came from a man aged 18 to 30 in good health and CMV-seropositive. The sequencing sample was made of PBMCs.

In DNA, the CDR3 is TGTGCCAGCAGCGCGCGAGAGACCCAGTACTTC. This translates into CASSARETQYF. V is TRBV13 and J is TRBJ2-5; D not resolved. CDR1 is PRHDT and CDR2 is FYEKMQ in the germline V gene (reference sequence). This CDR3 is built from 11 residues. The V end was cut by 5 bases, the J end by 4 bases, with 5 bases between.